A single sample gave rise to the 23 T cell receptor beta chains below, sequenced in a study of T-cell memory formation after mild COVID-19. TCRdb reanalysed the 5' RACE reads using MiXCR and keeps one entry per CDR3 protein. Of roughly 260,000 distinct CDR3 sequences in the sample, 15% to 20% were seen once. The specimen was PBMCs or a T cell subset sorted from them (not recorded which). The origin of the receptors is a young man who had mild COVID-19 (a few samples of this study predate the infection). Cell type and time point are not known.

V and J are TRBV6-2 or TRBV6-3 and TRBJ2-7; no firm D call. The CDR3 has 14 amino acids. Germline V gene data show CDR1 as MNHEY and CDR2 as SVGEGT. With 7 bases removed from V and 0 bases from J, the gap between germline ends came to 13 bases. In DNA, the CDR3 is TGTGCCAGCAAGTGGGAACGGTTCTCCTACGAGCAGTACTTC. This translates into CASKWERFSYEQYF.

As for this clonotype: Its ends do not fully match the called genes, so a read error is possible. The chain carries TRBV27 and TRBJ1-2; TRBD1 aligns across 12 bases. Germline CDR1 is MNHEY and CDR2 is SMNVEV (reference sequence). The CDR3 is 13 residues long. The CDR3 coding sequence is TGTGCCAGCAGTTTGTACGGGACAGGGGGCCTATACTTC. This codes for CASSLYGTGGLYF.

The V gene is TRBV6-2 or TRBV6-3, the J gene TRBJ1-2; D call uncertain. V lost 1 base and J 7 bases, leaving 4 bases between the germline ends. The CDR3 consists of 11 residues. The germline CDR1 and CDR2 sequences are MNHEY and SVGEGT. For the CDR3, the DNA is TGTGCCAGCAGTTACTGGGCTGGCTACACCTTC. It is translated as CASSYWAGYTF.

The rearrangement joins TRBV28 to TRBJ2-7; D unclear. Per the germline V gene, CDR1 is MDHEN and CDR2 is SYDVKM. This CDR3 is 14 amino acids long. The V end was cut by 5 bases, the J end by 0 bases, with 11 bases between. This CDR3 reads CASSPNIPSYEQYV. The CDR3 DNA reads as TGTGCCAGCAGTCCTAACATACCCTCCTACGAGCAGTACGTC.

The chain recombines TRBV20-1 with TRBJ2-5; 8 bases are shared with TRBD2. The CDR3 has 16 amino acids. In germline, CDR1 is DFQATT, CDR2 SNEGSKA (reference sequence). Unmatched junction bases numbered 11, after V lost 0 bases and J lost 5 bases. The CDR3 reads CSARDPYGGVGETQYF. CDR3 DNA: TGCAGTGCTAGAGATCCTTACGGGGGGGTCGGGGAGACCCAGTACTTC.

The sample holds a few counts of this clonotype. V gene TRBV5-1 combines with J gene TRBJ2-1, with 12 bases matching TRBD2. The CDR3 spans 15 residues. Germline loops: CDR1 SGHRS, CDR2 YFSETQ. V was clipped by 4 bases and J by 3 bases; unmatched bases: 2. The DNA for the CDR3 is TGCGCCAGCAGCCAGGGACTAGCGGGCTACAATGAGCAGTTCTTC. This translates into CASSQGLAGYNEQFF.

This clonotype turned up a few times. The V and J genes are TRBV15 and TRBJ1-1, with D possibly being TRBD1 (5 bases). Trimming stripped 5 bases from V and 2 bases from J, with 9 bases between. The CDR3 has 13 residues. Germline CDR1 reads LNHNV; CDR2 reads YYDKDF (reference sequence). DNA of the CDR3: TGTGCCACCAGCTGGGACGTCAACACTGAAGCTTTCTTT. This sequence encodes CATSWDVNTEAFF. The variable domain in full, completed from reference TRBV15 and TRBJ1-1, reads DAMVIQNPRYQVTQFGKPVTLSCSQTLNHNVMYWYQQKSSQAPKLLFHYYDKDFNNEADTPDNFQSRRPNTSFCFLDIRSPGLGDTAMYLCATSWDVNTEAFFGQGTRLTVV.

The chain joins TRBV7-9 to TRBJ2-7; no clear D. Germline loops: CDR1 SEHNR, CDR2 FQNEAQ (reference sequence). The CDR3 runs to 16 residues. V was cut by 5 bases and J by 5 bases, with 22 bases left in between. The CDR3 DNA follows: TGTGCCAGCAGCCTAACGGAATATACCTACGGCAACGAGCAGTACTTC. Its translation: CASSLTEYTYGNEQYF.

This clonotype came up a few times. The chain joins TRBV3-1 to TRBJ1-2, with unresolved D. Trimming stripped 2 bases from V and 10 bases from J, with 17 bases between. The CDR3 extends over 14 amino acids. Germline lookup yields CDR1 LGHDT and CDR2 YNNKEL (reference sequence). Here the CDR3 DNA reads TGTGCCAGCAGCCAACAGGAACTCGGGAGGGCCTACACCTTC. The encoded protein is CASSQQELGRAYTF.

This clonotype was seen at least ten times. CDR3 loop: CASRLGRREKLFF. CDR3 coding DNA: TGTGCCTCGCGGTTGGGGAGGCGTGAAAAACTGTTTTTT. This chain joins TRBV6-5 and TRBJ1-4, with D unresolved. The CDR3 length is 13 residues. Germline V gives CDR1 MNHEY, CDR2 SVGAGI. Between the trimmed V and J ends, which lost 11 bases and 7 bases, there was a span of 17 bases.

In its sample, this clonotype was seen a few times. Relative to the germline gene, one junction end is altered; a read error may explain this. The rearrangement uses TRBV7-7 and TRBJ1-6; no definite D call. This CDR3 comprises 16 residues. Germline V gene sequence: CDR1 SSHAT, CDR2 FNYEAQ (reference sequence). The CDR3 sequence is CASSDPRTAYNSPLHF. The CDR3 region has the DNA TGTGCTAGCAGCGATCCCCGGACGGCTTATAATTCACCCCTCCACTTT.

In this sample, this clonotype turned up many times. V usage is TRBV7-2 and J usage is TRBJ2-3; tentative D call: TRBD1 (5 bases). Looked up from germline, CDR1 is SGHTA and CDR2 is FQGNSA. CDR3 length: 14 residues. The V end was cut by 1 base, the J end by 10 bases, with 15 bases between. CDR3 amino acids: CASSLVVQERAQYF. The CDR3 DNA sequence: TGTGCCAGCAGCTTAGTGGTACAGGAGAGAGCGCAGTATTTT. The full variable domain, with the rest looked up from reference TRBV7-2 and TRBJ2-3, is GAGVSQSPSNKVTEKGKDVELRCDPISGHTALYWYRQSLGQGLEFLIYFQGNSAPDKSGLPSDRFSAERTGGSVSTLTIQRTQQEDSAVYLCASSLVVQERAQYFGPGTRLTVL.

V and J are TRBV19 and TRBJ2-1; D is perhaps TRBD1 (5 bases). The CDR3 length is 11 residues. V was trimmed by 7 bases and J by 8 bases, leaving 9 bases between them. CDR1 is LNHDA, CDR2 SQIVND, per germline (reference sequence). This chain's CDR3 is CASIRAHEQFF. Written as DNA, the CDR3 is TGTGCCAGTATCAGGGCTCATGAGCAGTTCTTC.

There are a few counts of this clonotype. V is TRBV3-2 and J is TRBJ1-2; the table assigns TRBD1, which was not confirmed against the DNA. TRBV3-2 is shown as a pseudogene. The CDR3 is made up of 15 amino acids. CDR3: CASSQEDRECYGYTF. CDR3 bases: TGTGCCAGCAGCCAAGAGGACAGGGAGTGCTATGGCTACACCTTC.

This clonotype was recorded a few times. This rearrangement joins TRBV6-5 to TRBJ2-7; D remains ambiguous. Germline lookup yields CDR1 MNHEY and CDR2 SVGAGI. The CDR3 contains 12 residues. The V and J ends lost 4 bases and 3 bases respectively, with 7 bases between them. The CDR3 DNA reads TGTGCCAGCAGTTCTGCTCTCTACGAGCAGTACTTC. It specifies CASSSALYEQYF.

The chain uses TRBV7-9 and TRBJ2-1; TRBD1 matches at 10 bases. Germline V gene sequence: CDR1 SEHNR, CDR2 FQNEAQ (reference sequence). V lost 5 bases to trimming and J lost 4 bases; unmatched junction nucleotides: 5. The CDR3 totals 15 residues. CDR3 DNA sequence: TGTGCCAGCAGCGGGACAGGGGCCGATTACAATGAGCAGTTCTTC. This codes for CASSGTGADYNEQFF.

This clonotype was counted between two and nine times. V and J are TRBV10-3 and TRBJ2-2; 7 bases are a match to TRBD2. Germline-derived CDR1 and CDR2 are ENHRY and SYGVKD. The CDR3 spans 15 residues. The V gene end was trimmed by 4 bases and the J gene end by 2 bases; junction bases not matched to a gene: 4. The CDR3 sequence is CAISGSTSNTGELFF. In DNA form, the CDR3 reads TGTGCCATCAGTGGTTCGACTAGCAACACCGGGGAGCTGTTTTTT.

This clonotype has only a few counts. The chain recombines TRBV6-2 or TRBV6-3 with TRBJ2-5, with TRBD2 identical over 8 bases. J gave up 4 bases and V 4 bases, and 11 bases lay outside the gene matches. The CDR3 sequence is 16 residues long. CDR1 is MNHEY and CDR2 is SVGEGT in the germline V gene. CDR3 bases: TGTGCCAGCAGTTTCGGGGGGGGCGTCTGGGGAGAGACCCAGTACTTC. Translating it yields CASSFGGGVWGETQYF.

This clonotype was picked up a small number of times. The rearrangement joins TRBV21-1 to TRBJ2-5; the table's D call, TRBD1, was not checked against the DNA. TRBV21-1 is flagged as a pseudogene. This CDR3 has 16 residues. The CDR3 protein is CASSKVSRGGLETQYF. DNA of the CDR3: TGTGCCAGCAGCAAAGTTAGCAGGGGAGGCTTGGAGACCCAGTACTTC.

The V and J genes are TRBV6-1 and TRBJ2-7; TRBD2 matches at 10 bases. J lost 0 bases, V lost 6 bases, and 8 bases had no gene match. Germline V gene data show CDR1 as MNHNS and CDR2 as SASEGT. The CDR3 extends over 16 amino acids. The CDR3 nucleotides are TGTGCCAGCAGGGAGCCAGGACTAGCGGCCTCCTACGAGCAGTACTTC. It translates to CASREPGLAASYEQYF.

This clonotype was detected only a few times. The chain uses TRBV15 and TRBJ2-7; 7 bases fit TRBD2. The CDR3 runs to 15 residues. Losses at the gene ends were 1 base for V and 0 bases for J; bases not matched to a gene: 3. Germline V gene data show CDR1 as LNHNV and CDR2 as YYDKDF (reference sequence). The CDR3 sequence is CATSRVGGSSYEQYV. The CDR3 DNA sequence: TGTGCCACCAGCAGAGTCGGGGGGAGCTCCTACGAGCAGTACGTC.

This clonotype was counted a few times. This chain connects TRBV5-1 to TRBJ1-6; D is unclear. Germline V gives CDR1 SGHRS, CDR2 YFSETQ. The CDR3 has 14 residues. Deletions cut 4 bases from V and 5 bases from J, with 10 bases between. The CDR3 reads CASSKDGNNSPLHF. CDR3 coding DNA: TGCGCCAGCAGCAAGGACGGAAATAATTCACCCCTCCACTTT.

There are a few counts of this clonotype. J is TRBJ2-5 and V is TRBV10-3; TRBD2 matches at 7 bases. The germline CDR1 and CDR2 sequences are ENHRY and SYGVKD. The CDR3 covers 14 residues. V lost 4 bases, J lost 5 bases, and 7 bases stayed unmatched. CDR3: CAISGWGGDETQYF. For the CDR3, the DNA is TGTGCCATCAGTGGCTGGGGGGGGGATGAGACCCAGTACTTC.